The 22 T cell receptor beta chains presented below share a single source sample, sequenced in a study of Ad26.COV2.S vaccination and SARS-CoV-2 variants. Regarding treatment: approximately 18 received Ad26.COV2.S at low or high dose, single or two shots; about 5 received placebo; per-sample allocation not given. Sampling was performed 63 days after the first vaccine or placebo injection. Measured with immunoSEQ multiplex PCR; TCRdb has only the in-frame clones, and not every one. The sample has fewer than 400,000 clones, 89% seen once. Sequencing was performed on peripheral blood, taken in a trial of Ad26.COV2.S vaccine versus placebo. The source of these receptors is a person between 18 and 65 years old who received the Ad26.COV2.S COVID-19 vaccine or a placebo.

The J gene is TRBJ1-6, the V gene TRBV4-1, with D unresolved. The length of the CDR3 is 14 residues. Per the germline V gene, CDR1 is MGHRA and CDR2 is YSYEKL. The germline V and J ends were trimmed by 1 base and 11 bases, with 12 bases remaining between them. The CDR3 loop is CASSQAVSTAPLHF. The CDR3 DNA follows: TGCGCCAGCAGCCAAGCTGTCAGCACGGCACCCCTCCACTTT.

The J gene is TRBJ2-7, the V gene TRBV6-5, with 9 bases that match TRBD1. After removal of 8 bases from V and 3 bases from J, the junction contained 11 bases not matched to a gene. CDR3 length: 15 amino acids. Per germline, CDR1 MNHEY and CDR2 SVGAGI. The CDR3 spells CASQFAGTGYYEQYF. CDR3 nucleotides: TGTGCCAGCCAATTCGCCGGGACAGGGTACTACGAGCAGTACTTC.

In DNA form, the CDR3 reads TGTGCCTGGAGTAACACCCTGGACAGACTTTTTGGTGAAAAACTGTTTTTT. Translation gives CAWSNTLDRLFGEKLFF. The rearrangement uses TRBV30 and TRBJ1-4, with a possible D match to TRBD1 (6 bases). The V and J ends lost 2 bases and 7 bases respectively, with 23 bases between them. Germline-derived CDR1 and CDR2 are GTSNPN and SVGIG (reference sequence). The CDR3 runs to 17 residues.

The rearrangement links TRBV6-4 to TRBJ2-2; a weak D match, TRBD2 (5 bases). The germline V and J ends were trimmed by 3 bases and 4 bases, with 12 bases remaining between them. Germline CDR1 and CDR2: MRHNA and SNTAGT. The CDR3 is made up of 15 amino acids. The CDR3: CASSEARAGTGELFF. As DNA, the CDR3 is TGTGCCAGCAGTGAAGCGAGGGCGGGCACCGGGGAGCTGTTTTTT.

The chain carries TRBV9 and TRBJ2-3; TRBD2 aligns across 11 bases. CDR1 is SGDLS and CDR2 is YYNGEE in the germline V gene. This CDR3 has 16 amino acids. Germline trimming cut 1 base from V and 2 bases from J; bases unmatched to any gene: 3. DNA for the CDR3: TGTGCCAGCAGCGTATTAGCGGGAGGGTACACAGATACGCAGTATTTT. Protein sequence: CASSVLAGGYTDTQYF.

V usage is TRBV3-1 (or the pseudogene TRBV3-2) and J usage is TRBJ1-2; 8 bases line up with TRBD1. V gave up 5 bases and J gave up 1 base; unmatched junction bases: 6. Looked up from germline, CDR1 is LGHDT and CDR2 is YNNKEL (reference sequence). The CDR3 loop spans 15 amino acids. CDR3 protein: CASSTRTGSNYGYTF. CDR3 nucleotides: TGTGCCAGCAGCACCCGGACAGGGAGTAACTATGGCTACACCTTC.

The chain recombines TRBV7-3 with TRBJ2-1, with 9 bases that match TRBD2. The V and J ends lost 4 bases and 7 bases, in that order; junction bases with no gene match: 11. Germline CDR1 and CDR2: SGHTA and FQGTGA. The CDR3 has 16 residues. DNA for the CDR3: TGTGCCAGCAGCTACGCTAGCGGGATATCGGGTAATGAGCAGTTCTTC. It is translated as CASSYASGISGNEQFF.

The gene calls are TRBV27 and TRBJ1-5; 9 nucleotides align to TRBD1. This CDR3 comprises 14 residues. V trimming: 5 bases; J trimming: 5 bases; junction bases outside the gene matches: 4. The germline gives CDR1 MNHEY, CDR2 SMNVEV (reference sequence). The CDR3 region is CASSPQGAHQPQHF. The CDR3 nucleotides are TGTGCCAGCAGTCCACAGGGGGCCCATCAGCCCCAGCATTTT.

The rearrangement joins TRBV7-3 to TRBJ2-7, with D hard to call. The CDR3 has 13 residues. In germline, CDR1 is SGHTA, CDR2 FQGTGA. The germline V and J ends were trimmed by 0 bases and 6 bases, with 9 bases remaining between them. The CDR3 reads CASSLTREGEQYF. The DNA of the CDR3 is TGTGCCAGCAGCTTAACCCGAGAAGGCGAGCAGTACTTC.

The gene calls are TRBV6-2 or TRBV6-3 and TRBJ1-2, with D unclear. The germline V gene encodes CDR1 MNHEY and CDR2 SVGEGT. The germline V and J ends were trimmed by 0 bases and 7 bases, with 9 bases remaining between them. This CDR3 comprises 13 residues. This chain's CDR3 is CASSYSASSGYTF. The CDR3 DNA is TGTGCCAGCAGTTACTCCGCCAGCTCTGGCTACACCTTC.

The chain carries TRBV2 and TRBJ2-5; 12 nucleotides match TRBD2. The length of the CDR3 is 15 residues. V lost 5 bases and J lost 2; bases outside the gene matches: 3. Germline lookup yields CDR1 SNHLY and CDR2 FYNNEI. CDR3 in amino acids: CASSRLAGEQETQYF. As DNA, the CDR3 is TGTGCCAGCAGTCGACTAGCGGGAGAACAAGAGACCCAGTACTTC.

The rearrangement uses TRBV6-5 and TRBJ2-7, with D perhaps TRBD1 (6 bases). The CDR3 totals 14 residues. Trimming took 0 bases from V and 2 from J, leaving 8 bases between them. In germline, CDR1 is MNHEY, CDR2 SVGAGI. CDR3 residues: CASSYSQGTYEQYF. The CDR3 bases are TGTGCCAGCAGTTACTCCCAGGGGACCTACGAGCAGTACTTC.

Notes on this clone: The sample carries other DNA sequences with the same CDR3. The chain has TRBV15 and TRBJ1-5; 7 bases match TRBD1. The CDR3 spans 14 residues. Germline trimming cut 3 bases from V and 1 base from J; bases unmatched to any gene: 0. Germline CDR1 LNHNV, CDR2 YYDKDF (reference sequence). The CDR3 loop is CATSRGQSNQPQHF. Here the CDR3 DNA reads TGTGCCACCAGCAGGGGACAGAGCAATCAGCCCCAGCATTTT.

The CDR3 DNA is TGTGCCAGCACCATAACCGGTCCTGGGGCCAACGTCCTGACTTTC. Translated, it gives CASTITGPGANVLTF. The chain links TRBV7-9 to TRBJ2-6; no firm D call. Looked up from germline, CDR1 is SEHNR and CDR2 is FQNEAQ (reference sequence). CDR3 length equals 15 residues. The ends were cut back, 7 bases at V and 2 bases at J, with 12 bases in the middle.

DNA of the CDR3: TGTGCCAGCAGTGAAGCGCTTCTAGGTTCACCCCTCCACTTT. This codes for CASSEALLGSPLHF. This chain joins TRBV2 and TRBJ1-6; D is uncertain. The V end lost 0 bases, the J end lost 9 bases, and 9 bases lay between the germline ends. The CDR3 is made up of 14 amino acids. CDR1 SNHLY and CDR2 FYNNEI come from the germline V gene.

V gene TRBV5-6 combines with J gene TRBJ1-6, with unresolved D. The ends were cut back, 1 base at V and 7 bases at J, with 15 bases in the middle. Germline CDR1 reads SGHDT; CDR2 reads YYEEEE. CDR3 length equals 16 residues. The CDR3 is CASSLIGGQGNSPLHF. The CDR3 nucleotides read TGTGCCAGCAGCTTGATCGGTGGGCAAGGGAATTCACCCCTCCACTTT.

Points on this clone: Different DNA sequences within this sample yield the same CDR3. The V call is TRBV20-1, the J call TRBJ2-1; no clear D gene. Trimming shortened V by 4 bases and J by 0 bases, and 1 base separated the two germline ends. CDR3 length equals 11 residues. Germline assignment: CDR1 DFQATT and CDR2 SNEGSKA (reference sequence). The chain's CDR3 is CSANSYNEQFF. The CDR3 DNA reads as TGCAGTGCTAACTCCTACAATGAGCAGTTCTTC.

The V call is TRBV24-1, the J call TRBJ2-7; 8 nucleotides align to TRBD2. Germline-derived CDR1 and CDR2 are KGHDR and SFDVKD. Trimming cost V 2 bases and J 0 bases; bases outside gene matches: 8. The CDR3 loop spans 17 amino acids. Here the CDR3 DNA reads TGTGCCACCAGTGATTCTTATAGCGGGAAGGGCTCCTACGAGCAGTACTTC. Translated: CATSDSYSGKGSYEQYF.

The rearrangement uses TRBV30 and TRBJ2-1; 13 positions agree with TRBD2. CDR1 is GTSNPN, CDR2 SVGIG, per germline (reference sequence). This CDR3 has 19 amino acids. V lost 2 bases, J lost 0 bases, and 10 bases stayed unmatched. The CDR3 coding sequence is TGTGCCTGGAGTTCCACGACTAGCGGGAGGCCCAACTCCTACAATGAGCAGTTCTTC. Its protein product is CAWSSTTSGRPNSYNEQFF.

This rearrangement joins TRBV5-1 to TRBJ2-2; D possibly corresponds to TRBD2 (6 bases). CDR1 and CDR2 (germline): SGHRS, YFSETQ. Trimming cost V 0 bases and J 0 bases, with 9 bases left between them. The CDR3 has 16 residues. The CDR3, as DNA: TGCGCCAGCAGCTTGGCCGGAGGGGCGAACACCGGGGAGCTGTTTTTT. Translating it yields CASSLAGGANTGELFF.

The V gene is TRBV3-1 (or the pseudogene TRBV3-2), the J gene TRBJ1-2, with D hard to call. The CDR3 length is 11 residues. Germline V gene sequence: CDR1 LGHDT, CDR2 YNNKEL (reference sequence). V was pared by 1 base and J by 9 bases, with 6 bases between. The CDR3 loop reads CASSQGNRYTF. As DNA, the CDR3 is TGTGCCAGCAGCCAAGGTAACCGCTACACCTTC.

With regard to this clone: The same CDR3 can be traced to other DNA sequences in this sample. This chain uses TRBV30 with TRBJ1-3; the D gene is possibly TRBD1 (5 bases). This CDR3 comprises 13 residues. CDR1 is GTSNPN, CDR2 SVGIG, per germline (reference sequence). V was pared by 3 bases and J by 1 base, with 7 bases between. CDR3 region: CAWSGGSGNTIYF. The CDR3 DNA reads as TGTGCCTGGAGCGGGGGTTCTGGAAACACCATATATTTT.